Here is one TCR beta chain with its context. This sample was taken from a study of T cell responses to AZD1222 COVID-19 vaccine. Clones were read by immunoSEQ multiplex PCR, and TCRdb kept only the in-frame ones, dropping some. The table lists some 130,000 clones, approximately 92% of them singletons. CDR1 is SGHTS and CDR2 is YDEGEE in the germline V gene. The CDR3 length is 13 residues. The gene calls are TRBV5-8 and TRBJ2-5; D uncertain. This TCR derives from an adult who received the AZD1222 COVID-19 vaccine. The sequencing used peripheral blood, collected 28 days after the second AZD1222 dose. CDR3 sequence: CVTRGYYQETQYF. In nucleotides, the CDR3 is TGTGTGACCAGAGGATACTATCAAGAGACCCAGTACTTC.